These T cell receptor beta chains were read from a single sample in a study of human T cells and chemical hapten exposure. MiXCR, run by TCRdb on the RACE reads, gives a single entry per CDR3 protein. Among under 40,000 distinct CDR3 sequences listed, about a tenth were seen once. This specimen consisted of whole blood, obtained in connection with sensitization to the hapten diphenylcyclopropenone (DPC). The receptors come from a man in his fifties with alopecia areata. Some clones in this sample may be carry-over from other donors' samples. The CDR3 runs from the conserved cysteine through the conserved F or W. D genes are given only for firm matches. Size tells how often a clone was seen (once, few, many) or the class of an expanded clone, and some rows leave it out.

d_gene: NA
abundance: many
v_gene: TRBV20-1
j_gene: TRBJ2-3
len: 20
CDR3aa: CSASNLFPRERGREIDTQYF
CDR3nt: TGCAGTGCTAGCAACCTTTTCCCGCGGGAGAGGGGGAGGGAGATAGATACGCAGTATTTT

d_gene: NA
abundance: NA
v_gene: TRBV2
j_gene: TRBJ2-1
len: 13
CDR3aa: CASKFGGVCEQFF
CDR3nt: TGTGCCAGCAAGTTCGGCGGGGTTTGTGAGCAGTTCTTC

d_gene: NA
abundance: many
v_gene: TRBV6-2/TRBV6-3
j_gene: TRBJ1-3
len: 16
CDR3aa: CASSYSRGTSGNTIYF
CDR3nt: TGTGCCAGCAGTTACTCACGGGGGACCTCTGGAAACACCATATATTTT

d_gene: NA
abundance: many
v_gene: TRBV7-2
j_gene: TRBJ2-1
len: 16
CDR3aa: CASSLAVGSAYNEQFF
CDR3nt: TGTGCCAGCAGCTTAGCGGTCGGATCAGCCTACAATGAGCAGTTCTTC

d_gene: NA
abundance: many
v_gene: TRBV28
j_gene: TRBJ2-7
len: 13
CDR3aa: CASGVAGAYEQYF
CDR3nt: TGTGCCTCAGGCGTGGCAGGGGCCTACGAGCAGTACTTC

d_gene: NA
abundance: NA
v_gene: TRBV15
j_gene: TRBJ2-2
len: 15
CDR3aa: CATSRDSHGDGELFF
CDR3nt: TGTGCCACCAGCAGAGATTCCCACGGGGACGGGGAGCTGTTTTTT

d_gene: TRBD1
abundance: few
v_gene: TRBV12-3/TRBV12-4
j_gene: TRBJ2-2
len: 16
CDR3aa: CASIEQGAPGTGELFF
CDR3nt: TGTGCCAGCATCGAACAGGGGGCACCGGGGACCGGGGAGCTGTTTTTT

d_gene: TRBD1
abundance: many
v_gene: TRBV18
j_gene: TRBJ1-1
len: 14
CDR3aa: CASSPPGGQAEAFF
CDR3nt: TGTGCCAGCTCACCACCAGGGGGCCAGGCTGAAGCTTTCTTT

d_gene: TRBD1
abundance: few
v_gene: TRBV27
j_gene: TRBJ2-1
len: 17
CDR3aa: CASSPGQGLSSYNEQFF
CDR3nt: TGTGCCAGCAGTCCCGGACAGGGGTTAAGCTCCTACAATGAGCAGTTCTTC

d_gene: NA
abundance: many
v_gene: TRBV28
j_gene: TRBJ1-1
len: 14
CDR3aa: CASSLARFGTEAFF
CDR3nt: TGTGCCAGCAGTTTAGCCAGGTTCGGGACTGAAGCTTTCTTT

d_gene: NA
abundance: many
v_gene: TRBV27
j_gene: TRBJ2-2
len: 15
CDR3aa: CASSLWPRGTGELFF
CDR3nt: TGTGCCAGCAGTTTGTGGCCTCGAGGGACCGGGGAGCTGTTTTTT

d_gene: NA
abundance: NA
v_gene: TRBV5-1
j_gene: TRBJ2-5
len: 14
CDR3aa: CASSPGQQGETQYF
CDR3nt: TGCGCCAGCAGCCCCGGACAGCAAGGAGAGACCCAGTACTTC

d_gene: NA
abundance: many
v_gene: TRBV7-8
j_gene: TRBJ2-7
len: 15
CDR3aa: CASSLEQGISYEQYF
CDR3nt: TGTGCCAGCAGCTTAGAGCAAGGGATCTCCTACGAGCAGTACTTC

d_gene: NA
abundance: many
v_gene: TRBV20-1
j_gene: TRBJ2-1
len: 14
CDR3aa: CSARDYKQLEEQFF
CDR3nt: TGCAGTGCTAGAGATTATAAGCAGCTCGAGGAGCAGTTCTTC

d_gene: TRBD2
abundance: NA
v_gene: TRBV6-6
j_gene: TRBJ2-7
len: 15
CDR3aa: CASSLIAGALYEQYF
CDR3nt: TGTGCCAGCAGTTTAATAGCGGGAGCCTTATACGAGCAGTACTTC

d_gene: NA
abundance: many
v_gene: TRBV7-2
j_gene: TRBJ1-3
len: 20
CDR3aa: CASSSLWGATRGTSGNTIYF
CDR3nt: TGTGCCAGCAGCTCCCTTTGGGGGGCTACGAGGGGAACGTCTGGAAACACCATATATTTT

d_gene: TRBD1
abundance: many
v_gene: TRBV6-6
j_gene: TRBJ1-1
len: 11
CDR3aa: CASRTTGEAFF
CDR3nt: TGTGCCAGCAGGACGACAGGGGAAGCTTTCTTT

d_gene: TRBD1
abundance: NA
v_gene: TRBV20-1
j_gene: TRBJ1-2
len: 15
CDR3aa: CSARARTGGDYGYTF
CDR3nt: TGCAGTGCTAGAGCCAGGACAGGGGGCGACTATGGCTACACCTTC

d_gene: TRBD2
abundance: NA
v_gene: TRBV10-2
j_gene: TRBJ2-1
len: 19
CDR3aa: CASSESKASGRAQGNEQFF
CDR3nt: TGCGCCAGCAGTGAGTCAAAGGCTAGCGGGAGGGCCCAGGGAAATGAGCAGTTCTTC

d_gene: NA
abundance: NA
v_gene: TRBV4-3
j_gene: TRBJ2-7
len: 14
CDR3aa: CASSQDAASYEQYF
CDR3nt: TGCGCCAGCAGCCAAGATGCAGCCTCCTACGAGCAGTACTTC

d_gene: TRBD2
abundance: many
v_gene: TRBV7-3
j_gene: TRBJ2-1
len: 14
CDR3aa: CASSLGTSGSLWFF
CDR3nt: TGTGCCAGCAGCTTAGGCACTAGCGGGAGTCTGTGGTTCTTC

d_gene: NA
abundance: NA
v_gene: TRBV11-3
j_gene: TRBJ2-1
len: 13
CDR3aa: CASSYGRGNEQFF
CDR3nt: TGTGCCAGCAGCTACGGACGGGGCAATGAGCAGTTCTTC

d_gene: NA
abundance: few
v_gene: TRBV2
j_gene: TRBJ1-1
len: 13
CDR3aa: CASIPSWGSEAFF
CDR3nt: TGTGCCAGCATACCCTCGTGGGGGTCTGAAGCTTTCTTT

d_gene: NA
abundance: few
v_gene: TRBV28
j_gene: TRBJ1-1
len: 10
CDR3aa: CASSFGEAFF
CDR3nt: TGTGCCAGCAGTTTTGGTGAAGCTTTCTTT

d_gene: NA
abundance: many
v_gene: TRBV5-1
j_gene: TRBJ1-4
len: 15
CDR3aa: CASSRGTPTNEKLFF
CDR3nt: TGCGCCAGCAGCCGGGGGACACCAACTAATGAAAAACTGTTTTTT

d_gene: NA
abundance: many
v_gene: TRBV18
j_gene: TRBJ1-5
len: 14
CDR3aa: CASSPDRTYQPQHF
CDR3nt: TGTGCCAGCTCACCAGACAGGACCTATCAGCCCCAGCATTTT

d_gene: NA
abundance: many
v_gene: TRBV7-3
j_gene: TRBJ2-1
len: 13
CDR3aa: CASSLSYGEEQFF
CDR3nt: TGTGCCAGCAGCTTAAGTTATGGGGAAGAGCAGTTCTTC

d_gene: TRBD1
abundance: many
v_gene: TRBV5-1
j_gene: TRBJ1-5
len: 14
CDR3aa: CASSLRTGDQPQHF
CDR3nt: TGCGCCAGCAGCTTGAGGACAGGGGATCAGCCCCAGCATTTT

d_gene: TRBD2
abundance: many
v_gene: TRBV7-2
j_gene: TRBJ2-2
len: 15
CDR3aa: CASSHGLAGTGELFF
CDR3nt: TGTGCCAGCAGCCATGGACTAGCGGGCACCGGGGAGCTGTTTTTT

d_gene: TRBD1
abundance: many
v_gene: TRBV7-9
j_gene: TRBJ1-2
len: 16
CDR3aa: CASSLSGTDFLYGYTF
CDR3nt: TGTGCCAGCAGCTTATCCGGGACAGATTTCCTCTATGGCTACACCTTC

d_gene: TRBD1
abundance: few
v_gene: TRBV4-3
j_gene: TRBJ1-1
len: 16
CDR3aa: CASSQAGTGGDSEAFF
CDR3nt: TGCGCCAGCAGCCAAGCGGGGACAGGGGGTGATAGTGAAGCTTTCTTT

d_gene: TRBD2
abundance: many
v_gene: TRBV10-2
j_gene: TRBJ2-1
len: 14
CDR3aa: CASCLAGEGNEQFF
CDR3nt: TGCGCCAGTTGTCTAGCGGGAGAGGGCAATGAGCAGTTCTTC